A selection of T cell receptor beta chains follows, all from one sample in a study of blood T cell repertoires in COVID-19. TCRdb's copy holds only in-frame clones and misses some; the assay was immunoSEQ multiplex PCR. This sample has some 390,000 clones, with about 91% found just once. Sequencing was done on a sample of peripheral blood. The receptors derive from a woman aged 40 to 55 with COVID-19, enrolled during active disease. Both conserved end residues are part of each CDR3. Fields, in order: clone size, J gene, V gene, D gene, CDR3 DNA, CDR3 protein. The D gene is left open where the match is weak. Clone size appears in some rows only: once, few, many, or a class for an expanded clone.

>.|TRBJ2-5|TRBV7-9|TRBD1
TGTGCCAGCAGCTTAGGGCCGACGGACAGGGGGCGAGAGACCCAGTACTTC
CASSLGPTDRGRETQYF
>.|TRBJ2-1|TRBV23-1|.
TGCGCCAGCAACCAAACCGACCTTCACAGGCAAAGCTCCTACAATGAGCAGTTCTTC
CASNQTDLHRQSSYNEQFF
>few|TRBJ2-7|TRBV7-6|TRBD1
TGTGCCAGCAGCCCCGACAGGGTTGCGTACGAGCAGTACTTC
CASSPDRVAYEQYF
>.|TRBJ1-2|TRBV6-2/TRBV6-3|.
TGTGCCAGCAGTTACGCAACAGGGATCTATGGCTACACCTTC
CASSYATGIYGYTF
>.|TRBJ2-3|TRBV29-1|.
TGCAGCGTGGGGCCAGACAGCCCACGGTTGGATACGCAGTATTTT
CSVGPDSPRLDTQYF
>few|TRBJ2-7|TRBV19|TRBD1
TGTGCCAGTAGTCCTTGGGACAGCCTTTCCTACGAGCAGTACTTC
CASSPWDSLSYEQYF
>.|TRBJ1-1|TRBV6-5|.
TGTGCCAGCAGTTACTCGAACGCAGGGATGAACACTGAAGCTTTCTTT
CASSYSNAGMNTEAFF
>.|TRBJ2-1|TRBV28|.
TGTGCCAGCAGTCTTAATGAGCAGTTCTTC
CASSLNEQFF
>.|TRBJ1-1|TRBV4-3|.
TGCGCCAGCAGCCAAGGAGTGGACAGTGAAGCTTTCTTT
CASSQGVDSEAFF
>.|TRBJ1-2|TRBV30|TRBD1
TGTATGGTGTCAGGACAGGGTCGGGGCTACACCTTC
CMVSGQGRGYTF
>.|TRBJ1-1|TRBV7-3|.
TGTGCCAGCAGCTACGAGGGGAACACTGAAGCTTTCTTT
CASSYEGNTEAFF
>.|TRBJ2-3|TRBV18|TRBD1
TGTGCCAGCTCCCTCCGGGACAGGGAAAAGGGTACGCAGTATTTT
CASSLRDREKGTQYF
>once|TRBJ1-4|TRBV9|.
TGTGCCAGCAGTAAATCGGCTAATGAAAAACTGTTTTTT
CASSKSANEKLFF
>.|TRBJ1-5|TRBV27|.
TGTGCCAGCAGAAAAAGTGGAGATCAGCCCCAGCATTTT
CASRKSGDQPQHF